What follows are 23 T cell receptor beta chains derived from one specimen sequenced in a study of cytomegalovirus exposure and HLA in healthy donors. 60 Vbeta and 13 Jbeta primers were used in PCR. Sequenced by immunoSEQ multiplex PCR; TCRdb stores in-frame clones only, minus some. The repertoire holds under 200,000 clones, with over 70% as singletons. What was sequenced was PBMCs. The source of these receptors is a woman between 35 and 50 years old in good health and CMV-seropositive.

The V gene is TRBV7-8, the J gene TRBJ2-1; TRBD2 agrees at 12 bases. CDR1 and CDR2 (germline): SGHVS, FQNEAQ. The CDR3 spans 15 residues. Unmatched junction bases numbered 2, after V lost 4 bases and J lost 4 bases. CDR3 sequence reads: CASSYTSGGYNEQFF. The CDR3 DNA is TGTGCCAGCAGCTATACTAGCGGGGGGTACAATGAGCAGTTCTTC.

The CDR3 DNA reads as TGTGCCAGTGGCCCCGGGACAGCCGCAACTAATGAAAAACTGTTTTTT. It specifies CASGPGTAATNEKLFF. The chain has TRBV9 and TRBJ1-4; 7 bases align to TRBD1. Germline trimming cut 8 bases from V and 0 bases from J; bases unmatched to any gene: 10. Germline values: CDR1 SGDLS, CDR2 YYNGEE. This CDR3 has 16 amino acids.

Note on this clone: The junction departs from the called germline gene at one end, perhaps through a read error. The gene calls are TRBV7-9 and TRBJ2-3; perhaps TRBD1 as D (6 bases). CDR1 is SEHNR and CDR2 is FQNEAQ in the germline V gene (reference sequence). CDR3 length: 14 residues. The CDR3: CSSSAYRGTDTQYF. The CDR3 DNA sequence: TGTTCCAGCAGCGCATACAGGGGCACAGATACGCAGTATTTT.

The J gene is TRBJ1-1, the V gene TRBV19; TRBD1 agrees at 9 bases. Germline values: CDR1 LNHDA, CDR2 SQIVND (reference sequence). Trimming cost V 6 bases and J 5 bases; bases outside gene matches: 4. The length of the CDR3 is 13 residues. CDR3 bases: TGTGCCAGTAGCGCGACAGGGGGGACTGAAGCTTTCTTT. Protein: CASSATGGTEAFF.

This clone was detected only once. The chain carries TRBV7-9 and TRBJ1-4; perhaps TRBD1 as D (5 bases). Germline loops: CDR1 SEHNR, CDR2 FQNEAQ (reference sequence). The V and J ends lost 4 bases and 8 bases respectively, with 14 bases between them. CDR3 size: 14 residues. In nucleotides, the CDR3 is TGTGCCAGCAGCTCTCGACAGACAAACGAAAAACTGTTTTTT. Translating gives CASSSRQTNEKLFF.

CDR3: CASSPPADRGRYGYTF. The CDR3 region has the DNA TGTGCCAGCAGCCCACCGGCGGACAGGGGGCGTTATGGCTACACCTTC. This chain joins TRBV7-2 and TRBJ1-2; TRBD1 agrees at 11 bases. The CDR3 extends over 16 amino acids. Germline V gene lookup returns CDR1 SGHTA and CDR2 FQGNSA. V shed 5 bases and J 5 bases; nucleotides not matched to a gene: 10.

The J gene is TRBJ2-5, the V gene TRBV5-1; 7 bases are shared with TRBD1. Per the germline V gene, CDR1 is SGHRS and CDR2 is YFSETQ. The ends lost 0 bases at V and 5 bases at J; junction bases unmatched: 4. This CDR3 region has 14 residues. CDR3 sequence reads: CASSLGTGRETQYF. For the CDR3, the DNA is TGCGCCAGCAGCTTGGGGACAGGCCGGGAGACCCAGTACTTC.

The chain recombines TRBV5-4 with TRBJ2-1; possibly TRBD1 for D (5 bases). Germline CDR1 reads SGHNT; CDR2 reads YYREEE (reference sequence). V lost 0 bases and J 6 bases, leaving 13 bases between the germline ends. The CDR3 is 15 residues long. The DNA of the CDR3 is TGTGCCAGCAGCTTGGACCCTCAGGGAAGCAATGAGCAGTTCTTC. Translating gives CASSLDPQGSNEQFF.

The V gene is TRBV6-4, the J gene TRBJ2-3; 8 nucleotides match TRBD1. Germline V CDR1 and CDR2: MRHNA, SNTAGT. With 6 bases clipped from V and 8 bases from J, the junction kept 16 bases outside the gene matches. This CDR3 has 16 amino acids. The CDR3 spells CASSALDRVFQGTQYF. CDR3 nucleotide sequence: TGTGCCAGCAGCGCCTTGGACAGGGTTTTCCAGGGTACGCAGTATTTT.

The rearrangement links TRBV30 to TRBJ1-1; D gene ambiguous. The CDR3 is made up of 13 amino acids. Germline values: CDR1 GTSNPN, CDR2 SVGIG (reference sequence). V was cut by 5 bases and J by 2 bases, with 12 bases left in between. The CDR3 sequence is CAWVSGFNTEAFF. In DNA, the CDR3 is TGTGCCTGGGTTAGCGGGTTTAACACTGAAGCTTTCTTT. Filled out from reference TRBV30 and TRBJ1-1, the complete variable domain reads SQTIHQWPATLVQPVGSPLSLECTVEGTSNPNLYWYRQAAGRGLQLLFYSVGIGQISSEVPQNLSASRPQDRQFILSSKKLLLSDSGFYLCAWVSGFNTEAFFGQGTRLTVV.

This chain links TRBV2 with TRBJ1-2, with 8 bases aligning to TRBD1. CDR1 is SNHLY and CDR2 is FYNNEI in the germline V gene. The CDR3 is made up of 13 amino acids. Trimming cost V 8 bases and J 4 bases; bases outside gene matches: 6. Here the CDR3 DNA reads TGTGCCAGCTCCGACAGGGGCGGCTATGGCTACACCTTC. It is translated as CASSDRGGYGYTF.

This clone came up once. The chain links TRBV29-1 to TRBJ1-1, with D possibly matching TRBD1 (6 bases). V was shortened by 7 bases and J by 0 bases, with 12 bases between the two germline ends. This CDR3 spans 13 amino acids. Germline CDR1 is SQVTM and CDR2 is ANQGSEA. CDR3 in amino acids: CSGSTGMNTEAFF. Written as DNA, the CDR3 is TGCAGCGGTTCGACAGGAATGAACACTGAAGCTTTCTTT.

This sequence joins TRBV4-3 and TRBJ1-1; tentative D call: TRBD1 (6 bases). This CDR3 contains 14 residues. With 7 bases removed from V and 4 bases from J, the gap between germline ends came to 16 bases. Looked up from germline, CDR1 is LGHNA and CDR2 is YSLEER. CDR3 amino acids: CASTYTGSGTEAFF. CDR3 nucleotides: TGCGCCAGCACCTACACAGGGAGCGGCACTGAAGCTTTCTTT.

The chain couples TRBV30 to TRBJ1-2, with D perhaps TRBD1 (6 bases). This CDR3 has 16 residues. Germline V gives CDR1 GTSNPN, CDR2 SVGIG (reference sequence). V gave up 3 bases and J gave up 4 bases, with 21 bases separating them. CDR3 amino acids: CAWSPSGGAGGYGYTF. For the CDR3, the DNA is TGTGCCTGGAGCCCCTCGGGGGGGGCCGGGGGCTATGGCTACACCTTC.

The rearrangement links TRBV25-1 to TRBJ1-2; 7 nucleotides align to TRBD1. Germline assignment: CDR1 MGHDK and CDR2 SYGVNS. V shed 5 bases, J shed 4 bases, and the junction held 7 bases outside the gene matches. CDR3 length equals 14 residues. CDR3 coding DNA: TGTGCCAGCAGTCGACCAGGGGGACTCTATGGCTACACCTTC. Its translation is CASSRPGGLYGYTF.

This chain uses TRBV11-2 with TRBJ1-2, with a tentative D call TRBD1 (5 bases). The CDR3 length is 15 residues. V lost 1 base, J lost 2 bases, and 11 bases lay in between. Germline values: CDR1 SGHAT, CDR2 FQNNGV. CDR3 in amino acids: CASSLGRGSNYGYTF. The CDR3 nucleotides are TGTGCCAGCAGCTTAGGGCGGGGGTCAAACTATGGCTACACCTTC. The whole variable domain, filled in from reference TRBV11-2 and TRBJ1-2, reads EAGVAQSPRYKIIEKRQSVAFWCNPISGHATLYWYQQILGQGPKLLIQFQNNGVVDDSQLPKDRFSAERLKGVDSTLKIQPAKLEDSAVYLCASSLGRGSNYGYTFGSGTRLTVV.

The V and J genes are TRBV11-1 and TRBJ2-7; 9 nucleotides line up with TRBD1. This CDR3 spans 14 amino acids. CDR1 and CDR2 from the germline V gene are SGHAT and FQDESV (reference sequence). J was trimmed by 2 bases and V by 5 bases; bases with no gene match: 4. The CDR3 DNA sequence: TGTGCCAGCAGCCCTCGGGACAGGGCCTACGAGCAGTACTTC. Translating gives CASSPRDRAYEQYF.

V is TRBV12-5 and J is TRBJ1-4, with D unresolved. The ends were cut back, 0 bases at V and 5 bases at J, with 10 bases in the middle. The CDR3 consists of 15 residues. Germline V CDR1 and CDR2: LGHNT, FRNRAP. The CDR3 sequence: CASGLVWTGNEKLFF. The CDR3 DNA sequence: TGTGCTAGTGGTTTGGTATGGACGGGAAATGAAAAACTGTTTTTT.

This clone was observed a few times. The V call is TRBV30, the J call TRBJ2-3; D perhaps matches TRBD2 (6 bases). The germline V gene has CDR1 GTSNPN and CDR2 SVGIG (reference sequence). The V and J ends lost 3 bases and 0 bases respectively, with 7 bases between them. This CDR3 has 13 residues. The CDR3 reads CAWREGSTDTQYF. The CDR3 coding sequence is TGTGCCTGGAGGGAGGGAAGCACAGATACGCAGTATTTT. The full variable domain, completed using reference TRBV30 and TRBJ2-3, is SQTIHQWPATLVQPVGSPLSLECTVEGTSNPNLYWYRQAAGRGLQLLFYSVGIGQISSEVPQNLSASRPQDRQFILSSKKLLLSDSGFYLCAWREGSTDTQYFGPGTRLTVL.

This clone has just one count. The sample holds other DNA sequences that translate to the same CDR3. The V gene is TRBV9, the J gene TRBJ1-3; no clear D gene. This CDR3 has 14 residues. The V end was cut by 4 bases, the J end by 4 bases, with 12 bases between. CDR1 is SGDLS, CDR2 YYNGEE, per germline. The CDR3 bases are TGTGCCAGCAGCCCCCCTGGCGGGGGAAACACCATATATTTT. Its translation: CASSPPGGGNTIYF. Supplemented by reference TRBV9 and TRBJ1-3, the full variable domain reads DSGVTQTPKHLITATGQRVTLRCSPRSGDLSVYWYQQSLDQGLQFLIQYYNGEERAKGNILERFSAQQFPDLHSELNLSSLELGDSALYFCASSPPGGGNTIYFGEGSWLTVV.

The chain links TRBV28 to TRBJ2-2, with 12 bases lining up with TRBD1. Germline CDR1 reads MDHEN; CDR2 reads SYDVKM. This CDR3 contains 14 residues. With 6 bases clipped from V and 5 bases from J, the junction kept 1 base outside the gene matches. CDR3 nucleotide sequence: TGTGCCAGCAGGGGACAGGGGGCTACCGGGGAGCTGTTTTTT. Translated: CASRGQGATGELFF.

The chain is built from TRBV6-6 and TRBJ1-2; D is perhaps TRBD1 (6 bases). This CDR3 is built from 14 residues. Germline V gene sequence: CDR1 MNHNY, CDR2 SVGAGI (reference sequence). The V end lost 7 bases, the J end lost 4 bases, and 16 bases lay between the germline ends. CDR3 nucleotides: TGTGCCAGCACCCCCCCGGGGACACTCTATGGCTACACCTTC. It yields the protein CASTPPGTLYGYTF.

V is TRBV30 and J is TRBJ1-4; D not certain. This CDR3 has 12 amino acids. Germline V gene lookup returns CDR1 GTSNPN and CDR2 SVGIG (reference sequence). Trimming stripped 0 bases from V and 8 bases from J, with 7 bases between. DNA of the CDR3: TGTGCCTGGAGTGTACAGAGAGAAAAACTGTTTTTT. As protein: CAWSVQREKLFF.